Reported below is one T cell receptor beta chain. The antigen it binds to is not known. No much larger clone exists at a distance of one base, and base qualities are not known. The donors were healthy, HIV-negative adults with no recently reported acute infections or vaccinations. Only Caucasian adults living in Nashville, Tennessee, USA were represented among the donors. CD4+ T cells were enriched by magnetic negative selection, after which naive cells were positively selected on CD45RA and the negative fraction was taken as the memory subset. Blood was obtained by leukapheresis, after which PBMCs were separated by Ficoll-Histopaque density gradient centrifugation and cryopreserved in liquid nitrogen vapor phase. Purity and quantity of every magnetically sorted T cell population were checked by analytical flow cytometry. From each sorted fraction, genomic DNA was isolated and quantified by UV absorbance on a Nanodrop 2000c.

This record comes from a study of shared clonotypes between healthy human individuals (dated by TCRdb to 2018 to 2020). A note on the overall study: Two women and a few men aged 18 to 49 years were included in the cohort. Between about 0.85 and 9.5 billion PBMCs per donor were obtained by leukapheresis. Libraries were prepared and TCR repertoires were sequenced by different laboratories using diverse techniques, in order to increase sequencing depth and limit assay-specific biases. To estimate repertoire size and how much clonotypes are shared between individuals, the study performed deep sequencing of blood TCR repertoires from a few healthy adults. For each donor, three plates each were used for CD4 naive and CD4 memory, two plates were used for CD8 naive, and one plate was used for CD8 memory. Findings and caveats that apply to the study as a whole: Even with the large sequencing depth, rarefaction of the sorted-subset datasets indicated that sequencing was incomplete. About 5% of naive CD4, 3.5% of naive CD8, roughly 2.4% of memory CD4, and about 0.4% of memory CD8 clonotypes were shared across several donors. Pairwise subsampling led to the expectation that sequencing depth would affect the degree of clonotype sharing among donors. The genetic and exposure-history diversity represented was limited by the small number of donors. Only blood was sampled, and tissue TCR repertoires likely differ from those in blood. Larger estimated clonotype richness was generally found for naive subsets than for memory subsets. Higher generation probabilities were observed for clonotypes shared by all four sorted-subset donors than for non-shared clonotypes.

Using the deep immunoSEQ assay, TCR CDR3 regions were amplified from genomic DNA by multiplex PCR. Extracted genomic DNA from each cell subset was spread evenly across all wells of several immunoSEQ 96-well plates, with each plate serving as a replicate. For sorted subsets, each replicate PCR was loaded with 200 ng genomic DNA, equivalent to 30,000 or so T cell genomes. Purified libraries were quantified with a Qubit 3.0 fluorometer, sized on a Bioanalyzer 2100, and re-quantified with the KAPA Library Quantification kit. Every immunoSEQ 96-well plate was sequenced on a separate single-read 150-cycle Illumina NextSeq 550 flow cell. As for the original processing: Because the immunoSEQ output included only junctional sequences and no quality scores, the filtering could not be the same as the filtering used for full-length reads. Sequences were annotated with PyIR, a Python wrapper for IgBLAST v1.9, and V/J genes and CDR3 were assigned using IMGT germline references. Reads were filtered out if the reads had weak V/J assignments (E-value above 1e-6), no CDR3, stop codons, out-of-frame junctions, or ambiguous translated residues. V3J clonotypes were defined as sequences sharing the same inferred V gene, J gene, and CDR3 amino acid sequence. The percentage overlap between two repertoires was calculated by dividing the number of shared unique clonotypes by the size of the smaller repertoire. Richness of each repertoire was evaluated using RTK rarefaction, the Chao1 estimator, and Recon v2.1 estimates of unobserved clonotypes. Generation probabilities were computed with OLGA for all TCRbeta clonotypes obtained by the gDNA method from a handful of donors. The immuneACCESS repertoire file appears here via TCRdb, limited to in-frame rearrangements. These files lack a portion of the clones; in checked studies, under half of the deficit traces to unresolved V genes, and the cause of the others is not known. The V and J calls and the clone size are those of that table, but D and trimming were determined from the DNA. This sample gives roughly 2.2 million clones in total; more than 80% of them show up just once. Jointly, the top ten make up 0.35% to 0.45% of the sample.

This sequence was found in a man younger than 30 in good health. Some clones in this sample may be carry-over from other donors' samples. The sequenced sample consisted of naive CD4+ T cells from PBMCs. The cell subset or site label here, explained by the study, means: CD45RA+ positively selected.

This receptor has the CDR3 CASSYAQRGGNEQFF. The DNA sequence is TGTGCCAGCAGTTACGCCCAGCGGGGGGGGAATGAGCAGTTCTTC. Rearrangement joined TRBV6-5 to TRBJ2-1, with 10 middle bases fitting TRBD2. Measured from the cysteine to the phenylalanine, the CDR3 is 15 residues long. Only CDR3 DNA remains: 45 bases, in frame from the first base. Clipping removes 2 bases from V and 7 bases from J, with 5 as the unmatched junction base count. CDR1 and CDR2, looked up from the germline V gene, are MNHEY and SVGAGI.